These T cell receptor beta chains were read from a single sample in a study of spatial heterogeneity in lung cancer. TCRdb re-derived calls from the 5' RACE reads in MiXCR, one entry per CDR3 protein. The sample carries tens of thousands of distinct CDR3 sequences, 9.5% to 15% recorded once. The specimen comprised PBMCs, sampled at surgery. These receptors came from a male donor with early-stage non-small cell lung cancer. CDR3s include the opening cysteine and the closing phenylalanine or tryptophan. Fields, in order: D gene, clone size, J gene, V gene, CDR3 protein, CDR3 DNA. The D gene is left open where the match is weak. Where a row states a size, it is once, few, many or the class of an expanded clone; other rows omit it.

>.|few|TRBJ2-1|TRBV29-1
CSVMRSDRYNEQFF
TGCAGCGTAATGCGCTCCGACAGATACAATGAGCAGTTCTTC
>.|.|TRBJ1-4|TRBV7-8
CASSVEATNEKLFF
TGTGCCAGCAGCGTGGAAGCAACTAATGAAAAACTGTTTTTT
>TRBD2|few|TRBJ2-1|TRBV20-1
CSAHLAGTYNEQFF
TGCAGTGCTCACCTAGCGGGGACCTACAATGAGCAGTTCTTC
>TRBD1|few|TRBJ2-5|TRBV27
CASSPGQFQETQYF
TGTGCCAGCAGTCCGGGACAGTTCCAAGAGACCCAGTACTTC
>.|few|TRBJ2-2|TRBV11-2
CASSPIAGTGELFF
TGTGCCAGCAGCCCAATTGCAGGGACCGGGGAGCTGTTTTTT
>.|.|TRBJ2-5|TRBV5-1
CASSLDGYGQQETQYF
TGCGCCAGCAGCCTCGACGGTTACGGACAACAAGAGACCCAGTACTTC
>TRBD1|.|TRBJ2-5|TRBV19
CASTGTGGKETQYF
TGTGCCAGTACTGGGACAGGGGGCAAAGAGACCCAGTACTTC
>.|.|TRBJ2-5|TRBV5-1
CASSLAVGRETQYF
TGCGCCAGCAGCTTGGCCGTTGGCCGCGAGACCCAGTACTTC
>.|many|TRBJ2-7|TRBV20-1
CSARPEIGTHYEQYF
TGCAGTGCTAGACCAGAAATAGGGACTCACTACGAGCAGTACTTC
>.|few|TRBJ1-5|TRBV4-1
CASSPWWSSNQPQHF
TGCGCCAGCAGCCCTTGGTGGAGTAGCAATCAGCCCCAGCATTTT
>.|few|TRBJ2-7|TRBV20-1
CSASEQFDGEQYF
TGCAGTGCTAGCGAACAGTTTGACGGCGAGCAGTACTTC
>.|few|TRBJ1-1|TRBV6-5
CASSYSMQPTATGLNTEAFF
TGTGCCAGCAGTTACTCTATGCAACCGACCGCTACGGGGCTGAACACTGAAGCTTTCTTT
>.|few|TRBJ2-4|TRBV21-1
CASRKGREGRAKNIQYF
TGTGCCAGCAGAAAGGGGCGGGAGGGCCGAGCCAAAAACATTCAGTACTTC
>.|many|TRBJ2-6|TRBV6-5
CASSSPGANVLTF
TGTGCCAGCAGTAGCCCTGGGGCCAACGTCCTGACTTTC